This record concerns one T cell receptor beta chain sequence. Its antigen is currently unknown. The record originates from a study of CD8+CD57+ T cells in acquired aplastic anemia. Looking at the study overall: On average, sorted CD4+ and CD8+ cells gave 2.5 to 4 ug of DNA.

The template used for profiling TCR beta VDJ and CDR3 was genomic DNA. TCRdb re-derived calls from the reads in MiXCR, one entry per CDR3 protein. The table has 150,000 to 200,000 distinct CDR3 sequences, 55% to 70% seen once; the top ten hold 35% to 55%. Overall study findings and caveats: Patients and controls were not found to differ significantly in CD8+ Simpson's diversity. Roughly 27 shared CD8+ CDR3s appeared highly expressed within patients' immunodominant clones.

The V segment lost 5 bases and the J segment 3 bases; nucleotides outside the gene matches: 7. CDR3 size: 14 residues. Germline-derived CDR1 and CDR2 are DFQATT and SNEGSKA (reference sequence). The chain employs TRBV20-1 and TRBJ1-3, with 7 bases fitting TRBD1. The sample was sorted CD4+, CD8+, or CD8+CD57+ T cells (not recorded which) from PBMCs. The clonotype comes from a human donor with severe aplastic anemia or a healthy control (not recorded which). CDR3 sequence: CSAYSRGIGNTIYF. The CDR3 DNA is TGCAGTGCTTATAGCAGGGGGATTGGAAACACCATATATTTT.